The source of this TCR beta chain is a study of OX40 agonist ivuxolimab in advanced cancers. As for the study more broadly: The costimulatory receptor OX40 (CD134) was targeted by ivuxolimab, a fully human IgG2 agonistic monoclonal antibody. Among the roughly 50 dose-escalation patients, some 20 had hepatocellular carcinoma, some 15 melanoma, 9 renal cell carcinoma and 9 head and neck cancer. The paper describes the monotherapy dose-escalation part (N of about 47 patients) of the phase I trial of ivuxolimab. Peripheral TCRbeta sequencing aimed to test whether ivuxolimab altered TCR sequence diversity and caused clonal T-cell expansion. Partial responses were achieved by three dose-escalation patients, of whom one had hepatocellular carcinoma and two had cutaneous melanoma. Intravenous ivuxolimab was administered to patients every 2 weeks at six dose levels: 0.01, 0.1, 0.3, 1.5, 3 and 10 mg/kg. A male proportion of 82.7% and a mean age of roughly 58 years, ranging from about 23 to 90, were recorded for the dose-escalation cohort. Patients were allowed to have had prior anti-PD-1, anti-PD-L1 or anti-CTLA-4 therapy, and around 40% of the dose-escalation patients had previously received checkpoint inhibitors. Overall study results and their limits: Low levels of normalized T-cell clonal expansion were also seen in some nonresponding patients. At doses of 0.1 to 3.0 mg/kg, clonal expansion of both CD4+ and CD8+ T cells in blood was seen between baseline and week 6. Which antigens the clonally expanded peripheral T cells were specific for was not determined. In partial responders in the 0.1-3.0 mg/kg groups, normalized peripheral clonal expansion was found to be among the lowest, especially among CD8+ T cells. After ivuxolimab, CD8+ T cells had more expanded clones than CD4+ T cells on average.

For sequencing of the TCRbeta CDR3 region, genomic DNA was extracted from the sorted cells. The immunoSEQ Assay was used for sequencing of TCRbeta CDR3 regions. In its TCRdb copy, this immuneACCESS table keeps in-frame sequences only and misses some clones. Where compared with another copy, unresolved V genes explain less than half of these, and the others have no known cause. The sample yields around 49,000 clones; 80% to 90% were counted once. The leading ten clones occupy around a tenth of the sample. For this clone: Its recognized antigen is unknown. No much larger clone exists at a distance of one base, and base qualities are not known.

Patients with autoimmune disease history or receiving systemic immunosuppression were excluded from the trial. Peripheral blood for TCR sequencing was collected from all dose cohorts at baseline, on cycle 4 day 1, and on cycle 7 day 1. Samples came from an open-label, multicenter, first-in-human phase I dose-escalation trial of ivuxolimab. The trial enrolled adults with locally advanced or metastatic head and neck squamous cell, hepatocellular, melanoma or renal cell carcinoma. Before TCR sequencing, CD4+ and CD8+ T cells were separately sorted from peripheral blood. CDR1 and CDR2, looked up from the germline V gene, are SGHVS and FNYEAQ. From the cysteine through the phenylalanine, the CDR3 covers 16 amino acids. Only the CDR3 portion is preserved as DNA: 48 bases, with reading frame beginning at the first base. From V the trimming removes 0 bases and from J it removes 2 bases, while the gene matches leave 4 bases of the junction unaccounted for.

The V gene is TRBV7-6 and the J gene is TRBJ2-1; 7 bases in between match TRBD2. Sequenced here: CD4+ or CD8+ T cells sorted from blood, sampled in a trial of the OX40 agonist ivuxolimab. This TCR came from an adult with an advanced solid tumor such as melanoma, head and neck, liver or kidney cancer. The CDR3 protein sequence reads: CASSLAGRSPYNEQFF. The sequenced DNA: TGTGCCAGCAGCTTAGCCGGGAGGTCTCCCTACAATGAGCAGTTCTTC.